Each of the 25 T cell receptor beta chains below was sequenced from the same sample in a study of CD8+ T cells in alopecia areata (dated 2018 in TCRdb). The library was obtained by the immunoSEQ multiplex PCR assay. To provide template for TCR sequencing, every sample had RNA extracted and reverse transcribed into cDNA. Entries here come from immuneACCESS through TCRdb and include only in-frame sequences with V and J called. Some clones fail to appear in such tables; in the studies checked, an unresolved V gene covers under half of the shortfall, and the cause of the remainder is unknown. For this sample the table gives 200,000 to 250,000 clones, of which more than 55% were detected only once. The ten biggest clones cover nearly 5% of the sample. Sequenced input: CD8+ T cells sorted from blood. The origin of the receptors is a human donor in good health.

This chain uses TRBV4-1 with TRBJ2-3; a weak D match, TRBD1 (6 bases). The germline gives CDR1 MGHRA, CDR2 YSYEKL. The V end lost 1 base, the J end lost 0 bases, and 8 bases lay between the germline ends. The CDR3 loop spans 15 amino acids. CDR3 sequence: CASSQVTGSTDTQYF. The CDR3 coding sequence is TGCGCCAGCAGCCAAGTAACAGGGAGCACAGATACGCAGTATTTT.

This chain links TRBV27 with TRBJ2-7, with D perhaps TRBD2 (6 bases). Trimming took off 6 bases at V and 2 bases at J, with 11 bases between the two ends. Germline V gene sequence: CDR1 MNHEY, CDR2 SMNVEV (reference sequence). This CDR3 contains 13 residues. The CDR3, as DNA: TGTGCCAGCAGCATTGGGAGGACCTACGAGCAGTACTTC. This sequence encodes CASSIGRTYEQYF.

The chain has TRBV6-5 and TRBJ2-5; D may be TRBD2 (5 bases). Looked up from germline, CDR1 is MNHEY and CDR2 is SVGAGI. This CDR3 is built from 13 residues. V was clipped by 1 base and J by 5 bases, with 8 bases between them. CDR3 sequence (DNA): TGTGCCAGCAGTTACTTCCCGGGGGAGACCCAGTACTTC. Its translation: CASSYFPGETQYF.

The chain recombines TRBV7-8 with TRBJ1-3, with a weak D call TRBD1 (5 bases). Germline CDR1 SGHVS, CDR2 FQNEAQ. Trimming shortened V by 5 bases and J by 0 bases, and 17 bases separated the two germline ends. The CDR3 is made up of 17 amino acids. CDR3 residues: CASSITRTGLSGNTIYF. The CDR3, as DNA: TGTGCCAGCAGCATCACCCGTACAGGACTCTCTGGAAACACCATATATTTT.

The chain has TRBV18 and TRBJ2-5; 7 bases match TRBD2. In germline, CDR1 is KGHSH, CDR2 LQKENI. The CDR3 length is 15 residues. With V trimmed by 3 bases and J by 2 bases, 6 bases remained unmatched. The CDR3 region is CASSPATSWQETQYF. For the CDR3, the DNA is TGTGCCAGCTCACCCGCGACTAGCTGGCAAGAGACCCAGTACTTC.

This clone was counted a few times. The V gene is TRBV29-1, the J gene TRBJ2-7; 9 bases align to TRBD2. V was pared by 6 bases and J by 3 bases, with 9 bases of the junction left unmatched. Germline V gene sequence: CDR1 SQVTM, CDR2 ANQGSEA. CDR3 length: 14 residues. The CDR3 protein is CSVAGLAGNYEQYF. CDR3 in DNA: TGCAGCGTGGCCGGGCTAGCGGGGAACTACGAGCAGTACTTC.

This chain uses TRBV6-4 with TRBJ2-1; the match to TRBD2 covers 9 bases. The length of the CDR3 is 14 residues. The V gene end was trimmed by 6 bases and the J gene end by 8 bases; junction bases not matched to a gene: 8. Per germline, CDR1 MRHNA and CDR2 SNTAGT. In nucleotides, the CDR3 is TGTGCCAGCAGAGGAGGGACTAGCATGGATGAGCAGTTCTTC. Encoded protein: CASRGGTSMDEQFF.

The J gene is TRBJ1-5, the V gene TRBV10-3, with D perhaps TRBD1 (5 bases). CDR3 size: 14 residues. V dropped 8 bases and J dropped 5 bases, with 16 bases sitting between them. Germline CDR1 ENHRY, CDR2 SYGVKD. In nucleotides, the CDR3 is TGTGCCATCGGGGTGGGGGGTTCGGATCAGCCCCAGCATTTT. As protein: CAIGVGGSDQPQHF.

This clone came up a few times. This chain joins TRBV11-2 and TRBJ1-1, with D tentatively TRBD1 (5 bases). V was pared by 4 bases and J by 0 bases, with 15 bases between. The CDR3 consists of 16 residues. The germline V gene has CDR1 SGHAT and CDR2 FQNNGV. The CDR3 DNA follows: TGTGCCAGCAGCTGGGGGGACGGGAGGATGAACACTGAAGCTTTCTTT. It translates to CASSWGDGRMNTEAFF.

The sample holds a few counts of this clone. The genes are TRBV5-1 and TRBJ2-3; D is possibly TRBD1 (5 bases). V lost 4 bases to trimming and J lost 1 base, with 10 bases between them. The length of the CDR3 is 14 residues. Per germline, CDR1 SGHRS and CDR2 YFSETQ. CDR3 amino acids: CASSDTGRTDTQYF. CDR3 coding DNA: TGCGCCAGCAGCGATACAGGCCGCACAGATACGCAGTATTTT. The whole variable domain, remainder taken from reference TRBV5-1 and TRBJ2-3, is KAGVTQTPRYLIKTRGQQVTLSCSPISGHRSVSWYQQTPGQGLQFLFEYFSETQRNKGNFPGRFSGRQFSNSRSEMNVSTLELGDSALYLCASSDTGRTDTQYFGPGTRLTVL.

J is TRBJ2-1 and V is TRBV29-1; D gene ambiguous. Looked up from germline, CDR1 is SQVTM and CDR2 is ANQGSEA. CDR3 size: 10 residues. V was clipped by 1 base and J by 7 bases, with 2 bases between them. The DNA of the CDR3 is TGCAGCGTTGAAGGAAATGAGCAGTTCTTC. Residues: CSVEGNEQFF.

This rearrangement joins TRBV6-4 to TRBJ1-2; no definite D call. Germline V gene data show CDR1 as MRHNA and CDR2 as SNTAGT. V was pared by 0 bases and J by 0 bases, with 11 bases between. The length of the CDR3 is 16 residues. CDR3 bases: TGTGCCAGCAGTGACTCGGGCGGAGAGGCTAACTATGGCTACACCTTC. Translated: CASSDSGGEANYGYTF.

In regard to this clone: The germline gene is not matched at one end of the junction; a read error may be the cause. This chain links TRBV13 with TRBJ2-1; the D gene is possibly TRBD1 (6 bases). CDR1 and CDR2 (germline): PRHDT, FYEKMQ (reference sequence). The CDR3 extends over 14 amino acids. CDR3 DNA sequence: TGTGCCAGCAGCGACCAGGGGTTCTACAATGAACAGTTCTTC. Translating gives CASSDQGFYNEQFF.

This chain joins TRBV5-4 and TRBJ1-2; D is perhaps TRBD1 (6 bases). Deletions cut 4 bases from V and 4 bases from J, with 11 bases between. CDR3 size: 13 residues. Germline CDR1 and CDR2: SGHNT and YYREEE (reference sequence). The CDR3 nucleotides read TGTGCCAGCAGCCTACAGGGTCCCTATGGCTACACCTTC. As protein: CASSLQGPYGYTF.

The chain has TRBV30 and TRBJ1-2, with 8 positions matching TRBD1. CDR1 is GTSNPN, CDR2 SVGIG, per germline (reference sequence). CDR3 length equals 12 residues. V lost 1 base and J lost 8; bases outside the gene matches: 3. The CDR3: CAWSGTGRGYTF. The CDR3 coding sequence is TGTGCCTGGAGTGGGACAGGGCGGGGCTACACCTTC.

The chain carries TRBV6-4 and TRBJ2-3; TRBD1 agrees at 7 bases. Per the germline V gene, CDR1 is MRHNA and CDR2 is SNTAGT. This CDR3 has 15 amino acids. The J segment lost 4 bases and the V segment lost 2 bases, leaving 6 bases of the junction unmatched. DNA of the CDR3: TGTGCCAGCAGTGACACCGTCGGACAGGCAGATACGCAGTATTTT. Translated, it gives CASSDTVGQADTQYF.

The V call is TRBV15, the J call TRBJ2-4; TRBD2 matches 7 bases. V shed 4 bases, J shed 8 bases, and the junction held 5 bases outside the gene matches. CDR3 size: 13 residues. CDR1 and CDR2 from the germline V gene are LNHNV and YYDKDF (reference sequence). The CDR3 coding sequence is TGTGCCACCAGCATCCCTAGCGGAGACATTCAGTACTTC. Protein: CATSIPSGDIQYF.

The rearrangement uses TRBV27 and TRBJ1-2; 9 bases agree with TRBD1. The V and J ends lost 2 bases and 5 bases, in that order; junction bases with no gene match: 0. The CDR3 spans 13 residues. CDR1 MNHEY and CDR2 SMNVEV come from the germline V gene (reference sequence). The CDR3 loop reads CASSLGTGYGYTF. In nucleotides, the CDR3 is TGTGCCAGCAGTTTAGGGACAGGGTATGGCTACACCTTC.

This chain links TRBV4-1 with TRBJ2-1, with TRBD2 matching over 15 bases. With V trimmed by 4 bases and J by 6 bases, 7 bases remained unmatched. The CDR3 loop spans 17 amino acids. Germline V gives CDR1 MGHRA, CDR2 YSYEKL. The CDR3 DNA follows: TGCGCCAGCAGCCCCAGGACTAGCGGGGGGGCAGGCAATGAGCAGTTCTTC. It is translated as CASSPRTSGGAGNEQFF.

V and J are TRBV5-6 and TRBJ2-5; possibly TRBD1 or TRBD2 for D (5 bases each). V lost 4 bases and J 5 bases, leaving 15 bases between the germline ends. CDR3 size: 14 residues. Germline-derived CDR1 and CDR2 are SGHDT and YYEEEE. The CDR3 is CASSPGTFSETQYF. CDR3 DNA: TGTGCCAGCAGCCCTGGGACGTTCTCGGAGACCCAGTACTTC.

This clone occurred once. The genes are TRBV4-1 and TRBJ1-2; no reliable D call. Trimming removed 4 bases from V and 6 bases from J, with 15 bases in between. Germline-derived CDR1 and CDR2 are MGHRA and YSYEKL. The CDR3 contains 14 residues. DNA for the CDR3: TGCGCCAGCAGCCTCTTAAGTGGTAGTGATGGCTACACCTTC. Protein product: CASSLLSGSDGYTF.

The CDR3 region is CASSAGYNQPQHF. CDR3 coding DNA: TGTGCCAGCAGTGCAGGGTACAATCAGCCCCAGCATTTT. This chain joins TRBV2 and TRBJ1-5, with D possibly matching TRBD1 (5 bases). The length of the CDR3 is 13 residues. Trimming shortened V by 4 bases and J by 3 bases, and 7 bases separated the two germline ends. Looked up from germline, CDR1 is SNHLY and CDR2 is FYNNEI.

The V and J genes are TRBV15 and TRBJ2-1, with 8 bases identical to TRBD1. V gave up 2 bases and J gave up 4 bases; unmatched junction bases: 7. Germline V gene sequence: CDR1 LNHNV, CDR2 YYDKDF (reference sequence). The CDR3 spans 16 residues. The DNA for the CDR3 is TGTGCCACCAGCAGATCCGGGACAGGCCCTTACAATGAGCAGTTCTTC. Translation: CATSRSGTGPYNEQFF.

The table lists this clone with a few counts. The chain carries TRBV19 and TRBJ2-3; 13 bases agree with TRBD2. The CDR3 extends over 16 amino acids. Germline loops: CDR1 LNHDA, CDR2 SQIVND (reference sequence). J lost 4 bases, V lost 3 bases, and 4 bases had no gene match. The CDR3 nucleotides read TGTGCCAGTAGTATGACTAGCGGGGGGCTGGCAGATACGCAGTATTTT. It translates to CASSMTSGGLADTQYF. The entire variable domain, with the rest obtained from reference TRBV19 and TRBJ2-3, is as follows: DGGITQSPKYLFRKEGQNVTLSCEQNLNHDAMYWYRQDPGQGLRLIYYSQIVNDFQKGDIAEGYSVSREKKESFPLTVTSAQKNPTAFYLCASSMTSGGLADTQYFGPGTRLTVL.

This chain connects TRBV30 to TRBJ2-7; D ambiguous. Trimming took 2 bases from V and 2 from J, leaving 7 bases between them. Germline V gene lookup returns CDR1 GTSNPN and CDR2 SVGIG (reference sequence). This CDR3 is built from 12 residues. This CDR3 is CAWSKQTYEQYF. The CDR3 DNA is TGTGCCTGGAGTAAACAGACCTACGAGCAGTACTTC.